One and the same sample provided the 9 T cell receptor beta chains below, sequenced in a study of cytomegalovirus exposure and HLA in healthy donors. 13 Jbeta primers and 60 Vbeta primers were used for the PCR. TCRdb's copy holds only in-frame clones and misses some; the assay was immunoSEQ multiplex PCR. This table holds fewer than 100,000 clones, 60% to 85% found once. Input material: PBMCs. These receptors were obtained from a man between 60 and 70 years old in good health and CMV-seropositive.

Written as DNA, the CDR3 is TGCGCCAGCAGTCCTCGGACAGGGCTCTACGAGCAGTACTTC. Amino acid sequence: CASSPRTGLYEQYF. The chain carries TRBV23-1 and TRBJ2-7, with 8 bases that match TRBD1. TRBV23-1 is marked as an open reading frame, function uncertain. Trimming at V came to 4 bases and at J to 3 bases, leaving 5 bases not matched to a gene. CDR3 length: 14 residues.

The chain is built from TRBV7-3 and TRBJ2-1; 7 bases fit TRBD1. This CDR3 is 14 amino acids long. CDR1 is SGHTA, CDR2 FQGTGA, per germline. The J segment lost 6 bases and the V segment lost 2 bases, leaving 4 bases of the junction unmatched. CDR3 region: CASSLLTGSNEQFF. Written as DNA, the CDR3 is TGTGCCAGCAGCTTATTGACAGGGAGCAATGAGCAGTTCTTC.

The chain uses TRBV5-1 and TRBJ1-1; TRBD1 agrees at 7 bases. Germline CDR1 reads SGHRS; CDR2 reads YFSETQ. The junction had 13 bases not matched to a gene; V was cut back by 4 bases and J by 1 base. The CDR3 covers 17 residues. The CDR3 DNA reads TGCGCCAGCAGCAGGGCTGGGACAGCCGGAGGGAACACTGAAGCTTTCTTT. Translated, it gives CASSRAGTAGGNTEAFF.

V and J are TRBV7-9 and TRBJ1-2, with TRBD1 matching over 7 bases. The V gene end was trimmed by 5 bases and the J gene end by 0 bases; junction bases not matched to a gene: 3. Germline-derived CDR1 and CDR2 are SEHNR and FQNEAQ (reference sequence). The CDR3 has 14 residues. CDR3 residues: CASSTGQTNYGYTF. The CDR3 DNA sequence: TGTGCCAGCAGCACGGGACAGACTAACTATGGCTACACCTTC.

This clone was seen just once. The J gene is TRBJ2-7, the V gene TRBV5-1, with D maybe TRBD1 (6 bases). The V gene lost 0 bases and the J gene lost 0 bases, with 10 bases spanning the gap. CDR1 is SGHRS and CDR2 is YFSETQ in the germline V gene. The CDR3 totals 15 residues. Written as DNA, the CDR3 is TGCGCCAGCAGCTTGGGTACAGGGTTCTCCTACGAGCAGTACTTC. Its protein is CASSLGTGFSYEQYF.

This clone was seen once. The CDR3 coding sequence is TGTGCCGGGGAAGTACAGGGCCAAGAGACCCAGTACTTC. Encoded protein: CAGEVQGQETQYF. The chain joins TRBV5-6 to TRBJ2-5, with a weak D call TRBD1 (6 bases). V was trimmed by 10 bases and J by 1 base, leaving 14 bases between them. Germline CDR1 and CDR2: SGHDT and YYEEEE. The CDR3 length is 13 residues.

This chain connects TRBV5-1 to TRBJ1-2; 9 bases match TRBD1. The CDR3 is made up of 15 amino acids. CDR1 SGHRS and CDR2 YFSETQ come from the germline V gene. The ends lost 4 bases at V and 2 bases at J; junction bases unmatched: 6. The CDR3 DNA reads TGCGCCAGCAGCCGGGGACAGGGCACAAACTATGGCTACACCTTC. Its translation: CASSRGQGTNYGYTF.

The rearrangement uses TRBV15 and TRBJ2-7; D is uncertain. Germline V gene lookup returns CDR1 LNHNV and CDR2 YYDKDF (reference sequence). The CDR3 is 13 amino acids. The V end lost 0 bases, the J end lost 5 bases, and 8 bases lay between the germline ends. For the CDR3, the DNA is TGTGCCACCAGCAGAGATCGGTTCAACGAGCAGTACTTC. Amino acids: CATSRDRFNEQYF.

This chain uses TRBV7-2 with TRBJ2-4; 7 bases map to TRBD1. The CDR3 has 17 residues. With V trimmed by 2 bases and J by 0 bases, 7 bases remained unmatched. Germline V CDR1 and CDR2: SGHTA, FQGNSA. CDR3 in DNA: TGTGCCAGCAGCTTATCAACAGGGGCTCTAGCCAAAAACATTCAGTACTTC. Its protein is CASSLSTGALAKNIQYF.